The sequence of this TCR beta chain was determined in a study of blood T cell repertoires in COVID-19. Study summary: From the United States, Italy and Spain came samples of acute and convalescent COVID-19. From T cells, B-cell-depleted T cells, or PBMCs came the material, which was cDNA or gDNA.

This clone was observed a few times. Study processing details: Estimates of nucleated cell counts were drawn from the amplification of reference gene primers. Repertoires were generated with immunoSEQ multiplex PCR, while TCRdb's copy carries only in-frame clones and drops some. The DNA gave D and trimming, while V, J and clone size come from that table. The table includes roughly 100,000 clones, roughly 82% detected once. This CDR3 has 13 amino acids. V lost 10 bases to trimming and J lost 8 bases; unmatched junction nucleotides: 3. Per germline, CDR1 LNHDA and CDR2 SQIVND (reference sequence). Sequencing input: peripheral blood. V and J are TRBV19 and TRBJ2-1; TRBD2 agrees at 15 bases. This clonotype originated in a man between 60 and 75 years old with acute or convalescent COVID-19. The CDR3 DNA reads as TGTGCCACCGGACTAGCGGGAGGGTATGAGCAGTTCTTC. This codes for CATGLAGGYEQFF.